A single sample gave rise to the 32 T cell receptor beta chains below, sequenced in a study of T cell responses to AZD1222 COVID-19 vaccine. Repertoires were generated with immunoSEQ multiplex PCR, while TCRdb's copy carries only in-frame clones and drops some. The sample gives some 100,000 clones, 85% to 90% of which show up once; 3% to 4% is in the top ten. Sequenced here: peripheral blood, sampled on day 0 of AZD1222 vaccination. The receptors shown here come from an adult in good health.

This clone was seen only once. The rearrangement uses TRBV3-1 (or the pseudogene TRBV3-2) and TRBJ2-7; possibly TRBD1 or TRBD2 for D (6 bases each). The V and J ends lost 0 bases and 2 bases respectively, with 11 bases between them. This CDR3 is built from 15 residues. Looked up from germline, CDR1 is LGHDT and CDR2 is YNNKEL (reference sequence). DNA of the CDR3: TGTGCCAGCAGCCAAGATTCCGGGGGCCCCTACGAGCAGTACTTC. It yields the protein CASSQDSGGPYEQYF.

This rearrangement joins TRBV6-2 or TRBV6-3 to TRBJ2-3; the D gene is possibly TRBD2 (6 bases). CDR1 and CDR2 (germline): MNHEY, SVGEGT. This CDR3 region has 17 residues. V was trimmed by 5 bases and J by 0 bases, leaving 18 bases between them. The CDR3 nucleotides read TGTGCCAGCAGTCCCCCCTCTGGAGGGGTAAGCACAGATACGCAGTATTTT. Its protein is CASSPPSGGVSTDTQYF.

The CDR3 sequence is CASHDFGDYGYTF. CDR3 nucleotide sequence: TGTGCCAGCCATGATTTTGGAGATTATGGCTACACCTTC. The J gene is TRBJ1-2, the V gene TRBV5-6; D unresolved. The V end was cut by 7 bases, the J end by 5 bases, with 15 bases between. Per germline, CDR1 SGHDT and CDR2 YYEEEE. The CDR3 has 13 amino acids.

The chain carries TRBV6-6 and TRBJ1-2, with a tentative D call TRBD1 (5 bases). The V gene lost 6 bases and the J gene lost 9 bases, with 11 bases spanning the gap. Germline-derived CDR1 and CDR2 are MNHNY and SVGAGI (reference sequence). This CDR3 region has 11 residues. CDR3 sequence reads: CASSLGVRYTF. The CDR3 DNA reads as TGTGCCAGCAGCCTAGGGGTGCGCTACACCTTC.

The chain has TRBV18 and TRBJ2-3, with TRBD1 matching 10 bases. V lost 1 base, J lost 4 bases, and 5 bases stayed unmatched. Germline loops: CDR1 KGHSH, CDR2 LQKENI. The CDR3 is made up of 16 amino acids. CDR3 nucleotides: TGTGCCAGCTCACCACGACCCGGGACAGGGGCAGATACGCAGTATTTT. Translated, it gives CASSPRPGTGADTQYF.

The chain combines TRBV30 with TRBJ1-4; weak D call: TRBD1 (5 bases). Germline assignment: CDR1 GTSNPN and CDR2 SVGIG (reference sequence). The CDR3 contains 11 residues. Trimming pared 4 bases from V and 8 bases from J, leaving 8 bases between. CDR3 residues: CAWKQDEKLFF. CDR3 in DNA: TGTGCCTGGAAACAGGACGAAAAACTGTTTTTT.

The chain combines TRBV9 with TRBJ1-3; D unresolved. Trimming stripped 7 bases from V and 0 bases from J, with 5 bases between. This CDR3 comprises 12 residues. Looked up from germline, CDR1 is SGDLS and CDR2 is YYNGEE. CDR3 sequence reads: CASGTSGNTIYF. CDR3 nucleotides: TGTGCCAGCGGAACCTCTGGAAACACCATATATTTT.

This rearrangement joins TRBV6-5 to TRBJ2-6; D may be TRBD2 (5 bases). The CDR3 has 15 residues. CDR1 and CDR2 (germline): MNHEY, SVGAGI. Trimming took 8 bases from V and 1 from J, leaving 12 bases between them. As DNA, the CDR3 is TGTGCCAGCTACCTAAGGACTTCTGGGGCCAACGTCCTGACTTTC. Amino acids: CASYLRTSGANVLTF.

This chain links TRBV7-6 with TRBJ1-2; tentative D call: TRBD1 (6 bases). The CDR3 consists of 13 residues. The ends were cut back, 1 base at V and 8 bases at J, with 11 bases in the middle. Germline V lookup: CDR1 SGHVS, CDR2 FNYEAQ. CDR3 in amino acids: CASSLEAQGGYTF. The CDR3 DNA is TGTGCCAGCAGCTTAGAGGCACAGGGAGGCTACACCTTC.

The chain employs TRBV12-3 or TRBV12-4 and TRBJ1-2; no firm D call. CDR3 size: 12 residues. Trimming removed 7 bases from V and 0 bases from J, with 6 bases in between. The CDR3 bases are TGTGCCAGCAAGGTTTCTAACTATGGCTACACCTTC. This encodes CASKVSNYGYTF.

This clone appeared a single time. The V call is TRBV5-1, the J call TRBJ1-4; weak D call: TRBD1 (6 bases). CDR1 is SGHRS, CDR2 YFSETQ, per germline. This CDR3 comprises 14 residues. V lost 4 bases and J lost 4, with 11 bases in between. The CDR3 coding sequence is TGCGCCAGCAGCCCCTGGGACATTAATGAAAAACTGTTTTTT. It translates to CASSPWDINEKLFF. The whole variable domain, remainder taken from reference TRBV5-1 and TRBJ1-4, is KAGVTQTPRYLIKTRGQQVTLSCSPISGHRSVSWYQQTPGQGLQFLFEYFSETQRNKGNFPGRFSGRQFSNSRSEMNVSTLELGDSALYLCASSPWDINEKLFFGSGTQLSVL.

The V gene is TRBV7-9, the J gene TRBJ2-6; D unresolved. The V gene's germline CDR1 is SEHNR and CDR2 FQNEAQ (reference sequence). The CDR3 covers 16 residues. V shed 0 bases and J shed 3 bases, with 9 bases lying between them. CDR3 in DNA: TGTGCCAGCAGCTTAGCCCTGGGAATTGGGGCCAACGTCCTGACTTTC. Residues: CASSLALGIGANVLTF.

This clone was observed a single time. This chain joins TRBV28 and TRBJ1-4; 10 bases align to TRBD1. Germline values: CDR1 MDHEN, CDR2 SYDVKM. CDR3 length: 15 residues. The ends lost 4 bases at V and 6 bases at J; junction bases unmatched: 5. The CDR3 here is CASSSSGTGDEKLFF. The CDR3 bases are TGTGCCAGCAGTTCATCCGGGACAGGGGATGAAAAACTGTTTTTT.

This clone was observed a single time. This chain uses TRBV7-2 with TRBJ1-1, with a weak D call TRBD1 (5 bases). V gave up 3 bases and J gave up 3 bases, with 8 bases separating them. Germline V lookup: CDR1 SGHTA, CDR2 FQGNSA. The CDR3 spans 13 residues. The CDR3 DNA reads as TGTGCCAGCAGCTTGACAGTCGACACTGAAGCTTTCTTT. As protein: CASSLTVDTEAFF.

This chain uses TRBV9 with TRBJ2-5; either TRBD1 or TRBD2 may supply D (5 bases each). The CDR3 is 13 residues long. Germline assignment: CDR1 SGDLS and CDR2 YYNGEE. V shed 0 bases and J shed 4 bases, with 7 bases lying between them. As DNA, the CDR3 is TGTGCCAGCAGCGTAGCAGGGAGAGAGACCCAGTACTTC. Residues: CASSVAGRETQYF.

The genes are TRBV10-3 and TRBJ2-1, with 7 positions matching TRBD2. V was clipped by 3 bases and J by 5 bases; unmatched bases: 10. There are 16 residues in the CDR3. The germline V gene encodes CDR1 ENHRY and CDR2 SYGVKD. The chain's CDR3 is CAISEEGRGLHNEQFF. CDR3 sequence (DNA): TGTGCCATCAGTGAAGAGGGGCGGGGACTACACAATGAGCAGTTCTTC.

The chain combines TRBV7-9 with TRBJ1-1, with D tentatively TRBD1 (5 bases). V gave up 5 bases and J gave up 6 bases, with 13 bases separating them. There are 13 residues in the CDR3. Germline assignment: CDR1 SEHNR and CDR2 FQNEAQ (reference sequence). CDR3: CASSPQGSAEAFF. CDR3 nucleotide sequence: TGTGCCAGCAGCCCCCAGGGTAGCGCTGAAGCTTTCTTT.

The J gene is TRBJ2-2, the V gene TRBV7-7; D gene unclear. Germline V lookup: CDR1 SSHAT, CDR2 FNYEAQ (reference sequence). The V end was cut by 1 base, the J end by 1 base, with 1 base between. The CDR3 spans 13 residues. DNA of the CDR3: TGTGCCAGCAGCTTAGGGAACACCGGGGAGCTGTTTTTT. Encoded protein: CASSLGNTGELFF.

The gene calls are TRBV7-9 and TRBJ1-2; D is unresolved. The CDR3 is 12 amino acids. Trimming shortened V by 5 bases and J by 7 bases, and 11 bases separated the two germline ends. The germline CDR1 and CDR2 sequences are SEHNR and FQNEAQ (reference sequence). CDR3 sequence reads: CASSLRGLGYTF. The DNA of the CDR3 is TGTGCCAGCAGCCTACGTGGGCTTGGCTACACCTTC.

The chain carries TRBV7-2 and TRBJ2-7; D remains unclear. CDR1 and CDR2 from the germline V gene are SGHTA and FQGNSA. V lost 5 bases to trimming and J lost 3 bases, with 8 bases between them. The CDR3 contains 12 residues. The CDR3 bases are TGTGCCAGCAGCCCCGCAGGCTACGAGCAGTACTTC. Its protein product is CASSPAGYEQYF.

This clone was seen a few times. This chain uses TRBV15 with TRBJ2-7; D may be TRBD1 (6 bases). The germline V gene has CDR1 LNHNV and CDR2 YYDKDF (reference sequence). The CDR3 has 14 amino acids. Trimming took off 1 base at V and 7 bases at J, with 14 bases between the two ends. The CDR3 protein is CATSRGAGVLEQYF. The CDR3 DNA is TGTGCCACCAGCAGAGGAGCAGGGGTCTTGGAGCAGTACTTC.

This sequence joins TRBV4-1 and TRBJ2-2; 7 bases are shared with TRBD1. Germline values: CDR1 MGHRA, CDR2 YSYEKL. J gave up 4 bases and V 3 bases, and 8 bases lay outside the gene matches. CDR3 size: 16 residues. The CDR3 protein is CASSQGWRTGTGELFF. CDR3 DNA sequence: TGCGCCAGCAGCCAGGGGTGGCGGACAGGCACCGGGGAGCTGTTTTTT.

V gene TRBV27 combines with J gene TRBJ2-6; the D gene could be TRBD1 or TRBD2 (5 bases each). Germline assignment: CDR1 MNHEY and CDR2 SMNVEV (reference sequence). V was cut by 7 bases and J by 4 bases, with 17 bases left in between. The CDR3 runs 16 residues. This chain's CDR3 is CASTPRGTGGANVLTF. DNA of the CDR3: TGTGCCAGCACCCCCCGAGGGACCGGGGGGGCCAACGTCCTGACTTTC.

The chain couples TRBV7-2 to TRBJ2-1, with 8 bases aligning to TRBD2. V trimming: 4 bases; J trimming: 9 bases; junction bases outside the gene matches: 11. Germline V gene data show CDR1 as SGHTA and CDR2 as FQGNSA. CDR3 size: 15 residues. The CDR3 protein is CASSSVAGPQGEQFF. For the CDR3, the DNA is TGTGCCAGCAGCTCAGTAGCGGGGCCGCAGGGTGAGCAGTTCTTC. The full variable domain, its missing parts supplied by reference TRBV7-2 and TRBJ2-1, is GAGVSQSPSNKVTEKGKDVELRCDPISGHTALYWYRQSLGQGLEFLIYFQGNSAPDKSGLPSDRFSAERTGGSVSTLTIQRTQQEDSAVYLCASSSVAGPQGEQFFGPGTRLTVL.

This clone occurred a few times. This chain connects TRBV19 to TRBJ1-5; 9 positions agree with TRBD1. CDR1 is LNHDA and CDR2 is SQIVND in the germline V gene (reference sequence). V lost 6 bases to trimming and J lost 3 bases; unmatched junction nucleotides: 6. CDR3 length: 15 residues. This chain's CDR3 is CASRTGGRVNQPQHF. The CDR3 coding sequence is TGTGCCAGTAGAACAGGGGGCCGGGTCAATCAGCCCCAGCATTTT.

The chain employs TRBV4-3 and TRBJ1-5, with TRBD1 as a possible D gene (5 bases). CDR3 length: 17 residues. The germline V gene encodes CDR1 LGHNA and CDR2 YSLEER. Trimming left V 3 bases short and J 6 bases short, with 21 bases between. For the CDR3, the DNA is TGCGCCAGCAGCCAGGACACGGGACTTGGGATGGTTCAGCCCCAGCATTTT. This translates into CASSQDTGLGMVQPQHF.

V gene TRBV21-1 combines with J gene TRBJ1-2; TRBD1, the table's D call, lacks a check against the DNA. TRBV21-1 is termed a pseudogene. The CDR3 totals 17 residues. The CDR3 region has the DNA TGTGCCAGCAGCAGCCTGGACAGGGGCGCGACTAACTATGGCTACACCTTC. Translation: CASSSLDRGATNYGYTF.

The chain joins TRBV5-1 to TRBJ2-1, with 13 bases identical to TRBD2. CDR3 length: 16 amino acids. Germline CDR1 SGHRS, CDR2 YFSETQ. V dropped 0 bases and J dropped 6; count of bases not matched to a gene: 3. CDR3 sequence: CASSLGTSGGVNEQFF. CDR3 DNA: TGCGCCAGCAGCTTGGGGACTAGCGGGGGAGTCAATGAGCAGTTCTTC.

The chain carries TRBV7-3 and TRBJ2-7; D is perhaps TRBD1 (6 bases). CDR3 size: 14 residues. Trimming removed 2 bases at V and 5 bases at J, with 13 bases between. From germline, CDR1 is SGHTA and CDR2 FQGTGA. CDR3 sequence reads: CASSLQGNVDEQYF. The CDR3 DNA reads as TGTGCCAGCAGCTTACAGGGGAACGTGGACGAGCAGTACTTC.

The genes are TRBV15 and TRBJ2-1; possibly TRBD1 or TRBD2 for D (6 bases each). CDR1 is LNHNV and CDR2 is YYDKDF in the germline V gene (reference sequence). The CDR3 is 16 residues long. The V end was cut by 1 base, the J end by 0 bases, with 10 bases between. The CDR3 sequence: CATSRAGASSYNEQFF. CDR3 sequence (DNA): TGTGCCACCAGCAGAGCGGGGGCCAGCTCCTACAATGAGCAGTTCTTC.

The gene calls are TRBV15 and TRBJ1-2; D gene uncertain. V lost 0 bases to trimming and J lost 5 bases, with 13 bases between them. Germline CDR1 LNHNV, CDR2 YYDKDF (reference sequence). The CDR3 extends over 15 amino acids. This CDR3 is CATSRDTAPRYGYTF. The CDR3 DNA is TGTGCCACCAGCAGAGACACAGCTCCTCGGTATGGCTACACCTTC.

The DNA for the CDR3 is TGTGCCAGCAGTTTGGACTTTAATGAAAAACTGTTTTTT. Translation gives CASSLDFNEKLFF. The chain recombines TRBV2 with TRBJ1-4; D is unclear. Trimming removed 5 bases from V and 4 bases from J, with 8 bases in between. There are 13 residues in the CDR3. Germline CDR1 is SNHLY and CDR2 is FYNNEI.